This T cell receptor beta chain was profiled in a study of blood T cell repertoires in COVID-19. Study in general: Specimens from acute and convalescent COVID-19 originated in the United States, Italy and Spain. PBMCs, B-cell-depleted T cells, or T cells provided the cDNA or gDNA that made up the material.

This clone occurred a few times. The CDR3 consists of 15 residues. Germline V gene data show CDR1 as SGDLS and CDR2 as YYNGEE. V lost 5 bases and J 0 bases, leaving 14 bases between the germline ends. In the authors' workflow: By means of reference gene primer amplification, nucleated cell counts were estimated. Data came from immunoSEQ multiplex PCR; TCRdb stores just in-frame clones and leaves some out. Clone size and V and J calls were adopted from that table, with D and trimming inferred from the DNA. Counted here are 150,000 to 160,000 clones, roughly 84% occurring once; the ten biggest clones make up around 10%.

The chain employs TRBV9 and TRBJ1-2, with unresolved D. The source material was peripheral blood. This clonotype originated in an older woman with COVID-19, enrolled during active disease. The CDR3 loop is CASRGRRASNYGYTF. For the CDR3, the DNA is TGTGCCAGCAGGGGCCGGAGGGCCTCTAACTATGGCTACACCTTC.